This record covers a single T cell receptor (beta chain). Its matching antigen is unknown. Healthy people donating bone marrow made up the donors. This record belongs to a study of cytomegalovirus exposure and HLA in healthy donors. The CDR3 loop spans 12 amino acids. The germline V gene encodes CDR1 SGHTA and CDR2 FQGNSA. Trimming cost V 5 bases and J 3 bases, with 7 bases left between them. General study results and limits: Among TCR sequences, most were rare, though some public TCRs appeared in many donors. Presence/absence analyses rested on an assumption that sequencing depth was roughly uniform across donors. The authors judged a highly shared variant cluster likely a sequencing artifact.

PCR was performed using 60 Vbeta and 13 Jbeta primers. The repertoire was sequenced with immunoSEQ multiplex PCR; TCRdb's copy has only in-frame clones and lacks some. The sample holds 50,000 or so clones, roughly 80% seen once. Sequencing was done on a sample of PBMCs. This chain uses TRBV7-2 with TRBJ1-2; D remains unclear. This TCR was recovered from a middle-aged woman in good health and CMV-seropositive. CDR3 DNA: TGTGCCAGCAGCCTACGGGACTATGGCTACACCTTC. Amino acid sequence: CASSLRDYGYTF.